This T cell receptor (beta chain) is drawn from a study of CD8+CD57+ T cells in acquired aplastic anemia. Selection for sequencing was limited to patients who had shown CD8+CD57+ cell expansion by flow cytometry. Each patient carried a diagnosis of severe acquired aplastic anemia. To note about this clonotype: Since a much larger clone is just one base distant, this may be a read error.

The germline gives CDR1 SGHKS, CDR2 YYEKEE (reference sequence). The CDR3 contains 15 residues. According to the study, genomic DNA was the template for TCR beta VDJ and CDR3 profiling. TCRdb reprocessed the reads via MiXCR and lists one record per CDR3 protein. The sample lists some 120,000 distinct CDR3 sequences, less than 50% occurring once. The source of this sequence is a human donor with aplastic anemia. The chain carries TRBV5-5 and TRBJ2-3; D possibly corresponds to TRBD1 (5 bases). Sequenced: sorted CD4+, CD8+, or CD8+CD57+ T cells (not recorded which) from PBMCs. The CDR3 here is CASSFRQSRTDTRYF. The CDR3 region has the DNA TGTGCCAGCAGCTTCCGACAGAGTCGCACAGATACGCGGTATTTT.